This T cell receptor beta chain was documented in a study of T cell clonotyping in hematopoietic cell transplantation (dated by TCRdb to about 2021). Looking at the study overall: Pretransplant recipient samples were obtained after cytoreduction. A total of 135 blood samples were collected in the study from 35 to 45 consecutive transplant recipients and their related donors. Patients were recruited between 2015 and 2017 and followed until late 2020 or death. The investigation overall reported the following: Broader posttransplant TCR repertoire diversity was predicted by donor and pretransplant recipient Inverse Simpson Index values. The sample size was limited, and CD4 and CD8 repertoire contributions could not be separated because cells were not sorted. After transplant, TCR diversity in recipients dropped, and pathologically expanded clonotypes increased progressively from day 30 to day 180. Only a small fraction of recipient repertoires overlapped donor repertoires, with over 97% appearing de novo at the given depth.

With respect to this clone: Its antigen specificity is not known. No base qualities exist here, and no much larger clone lies one base off it.

This sample's time point label indicates: recipient sample about 28 days before transplant, after cytoreduction. Blood samples were obtained from recipients approximately 28 days before transplant and at days 30, 100 and 180 after transplant. Nuclei Lysis Solution was used to extract genomic DNA from fresh or cryopreserved unfractionated peripheral blood mononuclear cells. The immunoSEQ assay, a bias-controlled multiplex PCR with V- and J-specific primers, was used to amplify TCR beta CDR3 regions from genomic DNA. In a second PCR step, a proprietary barcode and Illumina adapter sequences were attached to the CDR3 amplicons. An Illumina MiSeq instrument was used to sequence the CDR3 libraries. From the authors' description of their analysis: Export and quality control were performed with immunoSEQ Analyzer 3.0, and downstream analyses were performed with R Bioconductor and Immunarch. Only productive rearrangements in the normalized downsampled data set were used to calculate repertoire metrics. Pathologically expanded clonotypes were defined as those larger than 5 templates in the normalized cohort. The Inverse Simpson Index was used to measure repertoire diversity. The non-normalized data set was used for CMV-specificity analyses so that all clonotypes could be captured. TCRdb took this table from immuneACCESS and kept in-frame rearrangements with V and J called. Such tables lack part of the clones; where checked against another copy, unresolved V genes explain under half of the gap, and the rest is unexplained. Clonal size and the V and J genes are those of that table, whereas D and trimming came from the DNA. The sample profile shows 25,000 to 30,000 clones; under 95% of them were found once. The ten largest clones represent about 2.3% of the sample.

This sequence was found in a man aged 45-60 years with acute myeloid leukemia. Some clones in this sample may be carry-over from other donors' samples. The sequences come from peripheral blood mononuclear cells, collected before stem cell transplant.

In nucleotide form, the sequence is TGTGCCAGCAGCTTCAGCGGGGGGGGCCCAGATACGCAGTATTTT. Its protein is CASSFSGGGPDTQYF. Here the chain combines TRBV5-8 and TRBJ2-3; 10 bases in the middle match TRBD2. V is cut back by 2 bases and J by 4 bases, with 4 bases in the junction unmatched. Its CDR3 holds 15 amino acids, cysteine through phenylalanine. The kept DNA is CDR3 alone, 45 bases in frame from the first base. CDR1 and CDR2 are drawn from the germline V gene: SGHTS, YDEGEE.